The subject of this entry is one TCR beta chain. Profiling relied on immunoSEQ multiplex PCR, and the TCRdb table lists in-frame clones only, not all of them. The table records fewer than 150,000 clones, approximately 84% of them present only once. The data originate from a study of T cell responses to AZD1222 COVID-19 vaccine. Germline V CDR1 and CDR2: MDHEN, SYDVKM. The germline V and J ends were trimmed by 6 bases and 2 bases, with 20 bases remaining between them. There are 16 residues in the CDR3. Material: peripheral blood, obtained on day 0 of AZD1222 vaccination. The chain couples TRBV28 to TRBJ2-7; D tentatively fits TRBD1 or TRBD2 (5 bases each). The sequence was obtained from an adult in good health. CDR3 residues: CASSLDAGTATYEQYF. CDR3 coding DNA: TGTGCCAGCAGCCTCGACGCCGGGACCGCGACCTACGAGCAGTACTTC.